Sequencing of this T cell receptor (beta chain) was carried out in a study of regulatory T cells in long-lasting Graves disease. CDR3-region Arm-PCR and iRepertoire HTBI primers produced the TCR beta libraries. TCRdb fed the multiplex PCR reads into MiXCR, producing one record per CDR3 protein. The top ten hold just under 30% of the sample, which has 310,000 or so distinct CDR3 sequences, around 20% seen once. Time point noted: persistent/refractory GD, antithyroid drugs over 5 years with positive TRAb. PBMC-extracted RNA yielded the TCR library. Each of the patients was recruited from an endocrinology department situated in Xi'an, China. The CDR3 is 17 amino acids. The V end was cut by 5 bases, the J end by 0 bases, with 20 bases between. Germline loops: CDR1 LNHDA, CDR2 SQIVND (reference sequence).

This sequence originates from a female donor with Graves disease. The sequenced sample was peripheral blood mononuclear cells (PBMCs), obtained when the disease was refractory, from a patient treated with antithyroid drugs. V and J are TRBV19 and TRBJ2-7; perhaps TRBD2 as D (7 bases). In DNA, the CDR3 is TGTGCCAGTAGTCTCAGGGGAGGGGACTCGATCTCCTACGAGCAGTACTTC. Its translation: CASSLRGGDSISYEQYF.